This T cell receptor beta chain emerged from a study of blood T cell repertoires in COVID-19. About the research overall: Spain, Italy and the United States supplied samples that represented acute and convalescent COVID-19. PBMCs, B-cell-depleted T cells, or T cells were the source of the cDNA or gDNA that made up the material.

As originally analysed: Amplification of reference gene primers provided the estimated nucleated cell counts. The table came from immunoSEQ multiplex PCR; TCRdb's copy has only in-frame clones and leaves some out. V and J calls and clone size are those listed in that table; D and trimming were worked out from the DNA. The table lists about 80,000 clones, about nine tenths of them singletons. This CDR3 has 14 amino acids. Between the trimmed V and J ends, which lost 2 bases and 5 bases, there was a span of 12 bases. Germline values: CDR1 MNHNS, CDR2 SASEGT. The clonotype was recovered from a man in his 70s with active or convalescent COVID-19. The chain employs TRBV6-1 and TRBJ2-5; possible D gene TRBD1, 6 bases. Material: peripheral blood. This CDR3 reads CASSEIQGWETQYF. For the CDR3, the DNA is TGTGCCAGCAGTGAAATACAGGGTTGGGAGACCCAGTACTTC.